Included here is one T cell receptor (beta chain) sequence, with context. Its specificity is unknown. The entry originates in a study of T cell responses to AZD1222 COVID-19 vaccine. Some clones are missing from TCRdb's copy, which holds only in-frame ones; the method was immunoSEQ multiplex PCR. The sample lists 130,000 to 150,000 clones; around 87% were seen once. General study results and limits: Repertoire collection took place solely once the T cell response had peaked. Donors skewed white British and female; clonal diversity was possibly underestimated.

The CDR3 has 16 amino acids. V lost 1 base and J lost 7, with 17 bases in between. Germline V gives CDR1 PRHDT, CDR2 FYEKMQ (reference sequence). The specimen comprised peripheral blood, sampled on day 0 of AZD1222 vaccination. The chain combines TRBV13 with TRBJ2-1; TRBD2 might be the D (5 bases). The source of this sequence is an adult in good health. The CDR3 loop is CASSLVSSRGWNEQFF. The CDR3 coding sequence is TGTGCCAGCAGCTTAGTTTCTAGCCGCGGGTGGAATGAGCAGTTCTTC.